The rows below give T cell receptor beta chains drawn from one sample of a study of cytomegalovirus exposure and HLA in healthy donors. TCRdb's table, derived via immunoSEQ multiplex PCR, lists solely in-frame clones and lacks some. Among over 150,000 clones, approximately 76% were seen once, and the ten largest hold under 7%. Sequencing was carried out using PBMCs. The origin of the receptors is a woman younger than 35 in good health and CMV-seropositive. The CDR3 runs from the conserved cysteine through the conserved F or W.

J: TRBJ1-4
V: TRBV4-3
CDR3: CASSQDGGINEKLFF

J: TRBJ1-4
V: TRBV6-8
CDR3: CASRDRGTPEKLFF

J: TRBJ2-5
V: TRBV6-1
CDR3: CASSEARIGSETQYF

J: TRBJ2-7
V: TRBV11-1
CDR3: CASSPFPSPGTGNYEQYF

J: TRBJ1-2
V: TRBV19
CDR3: CASSILPGTGFGYTF

J: TRBJ1-1
V: TRBV4-3
CDR3: CASSSVQGLTEAFF

J: TRBJ1-6
V: TRBV7-2
CDR3: CASSRRGSYNSPLHF

J: TRBJ2-1
V: TRBV7-9
CDR3: CASSLVAQTGGSYNEQFF

J: TRBJ2-1
V: TRBV19
CDR3: CASSAWDSSYNEQFF

J: TRBJ2-7
V: TRBV30
CDR3: CAGDRAYEQYF

J: TRBJ2-2
V: TRBV19
CDR3: CASTVTAGAGELFF

J: TRBJ2-1
V: TRBV4-3
CDR3: CASSQRQYNEQFF

J: TRBJ2-3
V: TRBV4-3
CDR3: CASSQDIASGGATDTQYF

J: TRBJ2-5
V: TRBV2
CDR3: CASSQDRNQETQYF

J: TRBJ1-5
V: TRBV7-2
CDR3: CASSRSRTGDQPQHF

J: TRBJ1-3
V: TRBV5-6
CDR3: CASSSDRVSGNTIYF

J: TRBJ1-2
V: TRBV19
CDR3: CASSTPGKDYGYTF

J: TRBJ2-7
V: TRBV14
CDR3: CASSQHGTYEQYF

J: TRBJ1-2
V: TRBV7-9
CDR3: CASSPPGERHGYTF

J: TRBJ2-7
V: TRBV4-3
CDR3: CASSQDLATSLGYEQYF

J: TRBJ1-2
V: TRBV7-9
CDR3: CASSNGAGLYGYTF

J: TRBJ2-3
V: TRBV5-8
CDR3: CASSLSGGLDTQYF

J: TRBJ2-2
V: TRBV9
CDR3: CASSVAGTSGGLNTGELFF

J: TRBJ1-2
V: TRBV5-1
CDR3: CASSRQVGDYGYTF

J: TRBJ1-6
V: TRBV6-5
CDR3: CASSYRQANSPLHF

J: TRBJ1-1
V: TRBV30
CDR3: CAWSVFFGGRGPTEAFF

J: TRBJ2-3
V: TRBV5-1
CDR3: CASSSTSQYPTDTQYF

J: TRBJ2-3
V: TRBV5-6
CDR3: CASSLEAGTRSTDTQYF

J: TRBJ1-1
V: TRBV6-6
CDR3: CASKQGGDTEAFF

J: TRBJ1-1
V: TRBV4-3
CDR3: CASSRGQGAPNTEAFF

J: TRBJ1-1
V: TRBV2
CDR3: CASRFTGPRAFF

J: TRBJ2-7
V: TRBV6-1
CDR3: CASSEMWGVVYEQYF

J: TRBJ2-3
V: TRBV10-1
CDR3: CASSVPGGTDTQYF

J: TRBJ2-7
V: TRBV5-5
CDR3: CASNRGGTLNYEQYF

J: TRBJ2-1
V: TRBV5-1
CDR3: CASSQGTGGNEQFF

J: TRBJ1-3
V: TRBV9
CDR3: CASRHRRLFFSGNTIYF

J: TRBJ2-2
V: TRBV9
CDR3: CASSPKTGGYTGELFF

J: TRBJ1-1
V: TRBV18
CDR3: CASSPIGRNTEAFF

J: TRBJ2-3
V: TRBV6-6
CDR3: CASSFASGQGRHTQYF

J: TRBJ2-7
V: TRBV12-5
CDR3: CASGIGSEQYF

J: TRBJ2-7
V: TRBV5-5
CDR3: CASGRDSYEQYF

J: TRBJ2-1
V: TRBV11-1
CDR3: CASSPPWDRGNEQFF

J: TRBJ2-3
V: TRBV4-1
CDR3: CASSQRTPGGGTDTQYF

J: TRBJ2-3
V: TRBV4-1
CDR3: CASSQDIARGSTDTQYF

J: TRBJ2-7
V: TRBV6-5
CDR3: CASKSAGVPYEQYF

J: TRBJ2-3
V: TRBV6-1
CDR3: CASRRDRTYTDTQYF

J: TRBJ2-3
V: TRBV15
CDR3: CATSRWGGGAPTDTQYF

J: TRBJ2-3
V: TRBV5-1
CDR3: CASSSGQGTDTQYF

J: TRBJ1-2
V: TRBV5-6
CDR3: CASSLGQSNYGYTF

J: TRBJ2-5
V: TRBV7-9
CDR3: CASRSGVETQYF

J: TRBJ2-7
V: TRBV15
CDR3: CATSPRQGGSYEQYF

J: .
V: TRBV5-6
CDR3: CASSSRRSYDEQYF

J: TRBJ2-7
V: TRBV18
CDR3: CASSPSRGTGITYEQYF

J: TRBJ1-2
V: TRBV6-6
CDR3: CASSTTGGPTISYTF

J: TRBJ1-1
V: TRBV7-2
CDR3: CASDGRTEAFF

J: TRBJ2-1
V: TRBV19
CDR3: CASSINGDTYNEQFF

J: TRBJ2-2
V: TRBV5-4
CDR3: CASSLWGGPGELFF

J: TRBJ1-2
V: TRBV5-1
CDR3: CASSLGTGNYGYTF

J: TRBJ1-2
V: TRBV7-2
CDR3: CASSPDTGNYGHTF